The 7 T cell receptor beta chains below all came from one sample that was sequenced in a study of T cells in women clearing cervical HPV infection. Libraries were prepared by immunoSEQ multiplex PCR; TCRdb keeps only in-frame clonotypes and omits some of them. The listing contains around 30,000 clones. The material sequenced was blood buffy coat. The receptors derive from a woman between 18 and 69 years old with a cervical HPV16 infection that either progressed to CIN3+ or cleared (not recorded which).

Of note for this clone: The read stops 3 residues short of the end of the CDR3; the missing end is completed from the germline J gene. The V gene is TRBV7-3, the J gene TRBJ2-5; TRBD2 aligns across 9 bases. CDR3 length: 17 residues. Germline V gene sequence: CDR1 SGHTA, CDR2 FQGTGA. V lost 5 bases to trimming and J lost 1 base; unmatched junction nucleotides: 11. CDR3 bases read: TGTGCCAGCAGCCCCAGGTCGCGGGGGGGATCCCAAGAGACC. Its translation: CASSPRSRGGSQET. The complete CDR3 reads CASSPRSRGGSQETQYF.

Comment on this clone: The read comes to an end 3 residues before the CDR3 does, leaving the germline J gene to fill in the end. This chain uses TRBV2 with TRBJ1-4, with D perhaps TRBD1 (6 bases). Germline V gene data show CDR1 as SNHLY and CDR2 as FYNNEI. The CDR3 spans 15 residues. Incomplete CDR3 DNA: TGTGCCAGCAGTGCATGGCAGGGGACCAATTCACCA. Translating it yields CASSAWQGTNSP. The CDR3 in its entirety is CASSAWQGTNSPLFF.

A note on this clone: Read sequence stops 3 residues before the CDR3 end, and the germline J gene provides the missing end. The chain couples TRBV2 to TRBJ1-1; D is uncertain. The CDR3 totals 12 residues. Trimming took 6 bases from V and 3 from J, leaving 8 bases between them. CDR1 and CDR2 from the germline V gene are SNHLY and FYNNEI. The sequenced part of the CDR3 DNA is TGTGCCAGCAGCCCCCGGTACACTGAA. Encoded protein: CASSPRYTE. The complete CDR3 reads CASSPRYTEAFF.

A note on this clone: The read finishes 3 residues shy of the CDR3 end, and the germline J gene is used to complete it. J is TRBJ2-5 and V is TRBV30; TRBD1 matches at 10 bases. Per the germline V gene, CDR1 is GTSNPN and CDR2 is SVGIG (reference sequence). The trim removed 6 bases at V and 5 bases at J, leaving 12 bases unmatched. The length of the CDR3 is 15 residues. CDR3 DNA (partial): TGTGCCTGCTCCTCCGGGACAGGGGATTGGGAGACC. Amino acid sequence: CACSSGTGDWET. The whole CDR3 protein reads CACSSGTGDWETQYF.

Regarding this clone: The read finishes 3 residues shy of the CDR3 end, and the germline J gene is used to complete it. The chain has TRBV10-3 and TRBJ1-4; the D gene is possibly TRBD1 (6 bases). CDR3 size: 15 residues. Between the trimmed V and J ends, which lost 9 bases and 6 bases, there was a span of 20 bases. The germline V gene has CDR1 ENHRY and CDR2 SYGVKD. CDR3 DNA (partial): TGTGCCATAAGGGGGTTCGGCACCGGGGATGAAAAA. This encodes CAIRGFGTGDEK. The CDR3 in full is CAIRGFGTGDEKLFF.

With respect to this clone: Read data end 3 residues before the CDR3 end; the end is taken from the germline J gene. This chain links TRBV11-3 with TRBJ2-7; 7 bases map to TRBD2. The CDR3 is made up of 14 amino acids. Germline trimming cut 2 bases from V and 1 base from J; bases unmatched to any gene: 2. Germline CDR1 and CDR2: SGHNT and YENEEA. CDR3 region: CASSLRGESYEQYF. Partial CDR3 DNA: TGTGCCAGCAGCTTACGGGGGGAATCCTACGAG.

Comments on this clone: Sequencing ends 3 residues short of the CDR3 end; the germline J gene provides the rest. The chain employs TRBV7-8 and TRBJ2-7; TRBD1 agrees at 7 bases. Trimming removed 8 bases from V and 1 base from J; junction bases left unmatched: 14. Germline V lookup: CDR1 SGHVS, CDR2 FQNEAQ. The CDR3 is made up of 16 amino acids. The sequenced CDR3 bases are TGTGCCAGCTCTATCCAGGGACAGAGAAGTTCCTACGAG. Amino acid sequence: CASSIQGQRSSYE. The CDR3 reads in full as CASSIQGQRSSYEQYF. The full variable domain, with the rest looked up from reference TRBV7-8 and TRBJ2-7, is GAGVSQSPRYKVAKRGQDVALRCDPISGHVSLFWYQQALGQGPEFLTYFQNEAQLDKSGLPSDRFFAERPEGSVSTLKIQRTQQEDSAVYLCASSIQGQRSSYEQYFGPGTRLTVT.